This TCR beta chain came from a study of cytomegalovirus exposure and HLA in healthy donors. Study-wide points: Overall, roughly 170 TCR beta chains were annotated as cytomegalovirus-associated. TCR beta sequences reportedly predicted the HLA-A and HLA-B alleles of most subjects accurately. What a later analysis reportedly showed was that an Asian-associated ancestry cluster had fewer N-insertions than the 666-donor mean.

Researchers ran the PCR with 60 Vbeta and 13 Jbeta primers. The assay was immunoSEQ multiplex PCR, and TCRdb's table has in-frame clones only and misses some. The repertoire holds over 80,000 clones, with 75% to 85% as singletons. On this clone: Its antigen remains unidentified.

The germline CDR1 and CDR2 sequences are MGHDK and SYGVNS. The CDR3 extends over 12 amino acids. The chain carries TRBV25-1 and TRBJ1-2, with D possibly being TRBD1 (6 bases). The sequenced sample was PBMCs. The sequence came from a man between 25 and 39 years old in good health and CMV-seropositive. Here the CDR3 reads CAEWTVDYGYTF. The CDR3 nucleotides read TGTGCAGAATGGACAGTGGACTATGGCTACACCTTC.